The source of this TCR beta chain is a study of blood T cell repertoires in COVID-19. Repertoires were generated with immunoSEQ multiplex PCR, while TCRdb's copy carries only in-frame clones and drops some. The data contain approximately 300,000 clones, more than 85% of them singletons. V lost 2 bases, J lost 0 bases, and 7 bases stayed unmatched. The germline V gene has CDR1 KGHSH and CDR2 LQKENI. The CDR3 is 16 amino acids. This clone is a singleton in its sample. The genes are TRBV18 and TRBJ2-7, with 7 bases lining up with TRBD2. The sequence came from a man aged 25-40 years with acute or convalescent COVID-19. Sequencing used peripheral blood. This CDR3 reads CASSPGAGRSSYEQYF. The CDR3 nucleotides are TGTGCCAGCTCACCAGGAGCGGGGAGGAGCTCCTACGAGCAGTACTTC.